The 29 T cell receptor beta chains below were found in one sample sequenced in a study of CD8 T cells in ankylosing spondylitis. In TCRdb, the 5' RACE reads were re-called with MiXCR into one record per CDR3 protein. Of hundreds of thousands of distinct CDR3 sequences in the sample, roughly 32% are singletons; the top ten hold 4% to 5%. Sequenced sample: blood, either unsorted or a sorted T cell fraction (not recorded which). These receptors were obtained from a male donor with ankylosing spondylitis or in good health (not recorded which).

The rearrangement links TRBV20-1 to TRBJ2-3; 7 bases align to TRBD2. J lost 9 bases, V lost 1 base, and 1 base had no gene match. The CDR3 is 11 residues long. Germline CDR1 and CDR2: DFQATT and SNEGSKA (reference sequence). CDR3 bases: TGCAGTGCTAGAGTACTAGCGACGCAGTATTTT. This gives the protein CSARVLATQYF.

This clonotype was observed a handful of times. This rearrangement joins TRBV7-6 to TRBJ2-7, with 7 bases aligning to TRBD2. J lost 5 bases, V lost 1 base, and 5 bases had no gene match. Germline CDR1 is SGHVS and CDR2 is FNYEAQ. CDR3 length: 14 amino acids. The CDR3 nucleotides read TGTGCCAGCAGCTTAGGTGGGACTAACCACGAGCAGTACTTC. Encoded protein: CASSLGGTNHEQYF. Full variable domain (outside the CDR3, taken from reference TRBV7-6 and TRBJ2-7): GAGVSQSPRYKVTKRGQDVALRCDPISGHVSLYWYRQALGQGPEFLTYFNYEAQQDKSGLPNDRFSAERPEGSISTLTIQRTEQRDSAMYRCASSLGGTNHEQYFGPGTRLTVT.

The J gene is TRBJ1-2, the V gene TRBV6-5, with D perhaps matching TRBD1 (6 bases). The CDR3 spans 15 residues. The ends were cut back, 2 bases at V and 4 bases at J, with 14 bases in the middle. CDR1 is MNHEY and CDR2 is SVGAGI in the germline V gene. CDR3 sequence reads: CASSYAGGGGYGYTF. CDR3 coding DNA: TGTGCCAGCAGTTACGCGGGGGGCGGCGGCTATGGCTACACCTTC.

On this clonotype itself: It is likely a read error, because the conserved phenylalanine at the end of the CDR3 is missing. No DNA is shown, since the ends of the CDR3 on it are uncertain; the CDR3 is the one TCRdb lists. The V call is TRBV21-1, the J call TRBJ2-3. TRBV21-1 is reported as a pseudogene. Ends included, the CDR3 has 18 residues. This chain's CDR3 is CASSNLTVSVLPTDTQYS.

The chain carries TRBV6-5 and TRBJ2-2; tentatively, D is TRBD1 (5 bases). This CDR3 has 15 residues. The germline V and J ends were trimmed by 2 bases and 4 bases, with 11 bases remaining between them. Germline assignment: CDR1 MNHEY and CDR2 SVGAGI. CDR3 bases: TGTGCCAGCAGTTACAAAAGACAGTTCACCGGGGAGCTGTTTTTT. Translated, it gives CASSYKRQFTGELFF.

This clonotype showed up just a few times. V gene TRBV20-1 combines with J gene TRBJ2-1; 7 bases are shared with TRBD1. Germline V lookup: CDR1 DFQATT, CDR2 SNEGSKA (reference sequence). This CDR3 region has 15 residues. J gave up 0 bases and V 6 bases, and 8 bases lay outside the gene matches. The DNA of the CDR3 is TGCAGTGCCCGCAGCCGGGACAGCTCCTACAATGAGCAGTTCTTC. It yields the protein CSARSRDSSYNEQFF.

The chain has TRBV12-3 or TRBV12-4 and TRBJ1-3; 8 bases are a match to TRBD1. J gave up 4 bases and V 5 bases, and 10 bases lay outside the gene matches. The CDR3 covers 16 residues. The CDR3 sequence: CASSPPRTGPGNTIYF. The CDR3 nucleotides read TGTGCCAGCAGTCCGCCCAGGACAGGGCCAGGAAACACCATATATTTT.

The V call is TRBV4-1, the J call TRBJ2-7; 7 bases map to TRBD2. This CDR3 contains 16 residues. Germline CDR1 and CDR2: MGHRA and YSYEKL. Unmatched junction bases numbered 15, after V lost 4 bases and J lost 6 bases. CDR3 in DNA: TGCGCCAGCAGCCCGACTCGCGCTAGCGGTGGATCCGAGCAGTACTTC. Protein sequence: CASSPTRASGGSEQYF.

The chain couples TRBV29-1 to TRBJ2-1, with D maybe TRBD1 (6 bases). This CDR3 contains 12 residues. Between the trimmed V and J ends, which lost 4 bases and 5 bases, there was a span of 9 bases. The germline V gene encodes CDR1 SQVTM and CDR2 ANQGSEA. This CDR3 reads CSVGTEDNEQFF. CDR3 coding DNA: TGCAGCGTTGGGACAGAGGACAATGAGCAGTTCTTC.

The chain carries TRBV28 and TRBJ2-7; maybe TRBD1 (6 bases). The V end lost 3 bases, the J end lost 0 bases, and 12 bases lay between the germline ends. Per germline, CDR1 MDHEN and CDR2 SYDVKM. The CDR3 sequence is 15 residues long. The CDR3: CASSFVTGSSYEQYF. The CDR3 nucleotides are TGTGCCAGCAGTTTCGTCACAGGGAGCTCCTACGAGCAGTACTTC.

This sequence joins TRBV4-1 and TRBJ2-3; D gene ambiguous. This CDR3 spans 13 amino acids. Germline V gene lookup returns CDR1 MGHRA and CDR2 YSYEKL. Trimming stripped 4 bases from V and 6 bases from J, with 11 bases between. The CDR3: CASSPSPEDTQYF. Written as DNA, the CDR3 is TGCGCCAGCAGCCCATCTCCCGAGGATACGCAGTATTTT.

V is TRBV29-1 and J is TRBJ2-1, with TRBD1 matching 8 bases. J gave up 2 bases and V 7 bases, and 7 bases lay outside the gene matches. CDR1 is SQVTM, CDR2 ANQGSEA, per germline. The CDR3 totals 14 residues. The CDR3 is CSGTDRGPYNEQFF. As DNA, the CDR3 is TGCAGCGGCACCGACAGGGGACCCTACAATGAGCAGTTCTTC.

This chain uses TRBV20-1 with TRBJ1-6; 7 bases align to TRBD1. Germline V gene sequence: CDR1 DFQATT, CDR2 SNEGSKA (reference sequence). V lost 4 bases to trimming and J lost 6 bases; unmatched junction nucleotides: 9. The CDR3 runs 15 residues. The CDR3 DNA is TGCAGTGCTACGTTGAAGGGGGCATTTAATTCACCCCTCCACTTT. Its protein product is CSATLKGAFNSPLHF.

The J gene is TRBJ2-7, the V gene TRBV6-4, with 8 bases identical to TRBD1. The CDR3 spans 13 residues. Germline loops: CDR1 MRHNA, CDR2 SNTAGT. Trimming took 3 bases from V and 6 from J; bases not matched to a gene: 4. The CDR3 nucleotides read TGTGCCAGCAGTGATACCGGGACAGGCGAGCAGTACTTC. Its protein product is CASSDTGTGEQYF.

The genes are TRBV12-3 or TRBV12-4 and TRBJ2-7, with a tentative D call TRBD1 (6 bases). The CDR3 has 14 amino acids. The V gene lost 2 bases and the J gene lost 3 bases, with 11 bases spanning the gap. The CDR3 nucleotides read TGTGCCAGCAGTTTAACAGGGCGTTACTACGAGCAGTACTTC. Its protein product is CASSLTGRYYEQYF.

V usage is TRBV28 and J usage is TRBJ2-7; 13 bases agree with TRBD2. The CDR3 consists of 18 residues. Germline V gene data show CDR1 as MDHEN and CDR2 as SYDVKM. V shed 4 bases and J 3 bases; nucleotides not matched to a gene: 12. The CDR3 DNA follows: TGTGCCAGCAGTTCTCGGCGGGCCGGACTAGCGGGGGTCTACGAGCAGTACTTC. It specifies CASSSRRAGLAGVYEQYF.

This chain links TRBV3-1 with TRBJ2-2, with TRBD2 identical over 13 bases. Germline V gene lookup returns CDR1 LGHDT and CDR2 YNNKEL (reference sequence). J was trimmed by 2 bases and V by 4 bases; bases with no gene match: 4. CDR3 length equals 17 residues. CDR3 protein: CASSLGLAGRNTGELFF. CDR3 DNA: TGTGCCAGCAGCCTGGGACTAGCGGGAAGAAACACCGGGGAGCTGTTTTTT.

The V and J genes are TRBV5-1 and TRBJ2-7; 7 nucleotides align to TRBD1. Per germline, CDR1 SGHRS and CDR2 YFSETQ. Trimming cost V 0 bases and J 5 bases; bases outside gene matches: 5. There are 14 residues in the CDR3. In DNA form, the CDR3 reads TGCGCCAGCAGCTTGGGCAGGGGGACGGACGAGCAGTACTTC. This codes for CASSLGRGTDEQYF.

The chain joins TRBV7-6 to TRBJ2-7; D may match TRBD1 or TRBD2 (5 bases each). V lost 3 bases and J 5 bases, leaving 8 bases between the germline ends. The length of the CDR3 is 12 residues. Germline values: CDR1 SGHVS, CDR2 FNYEAQ. The CDR3, as DNA: TGTGCCAGCAGCTTCGTGGGGGACGAGCAGTACTTC. Residues: CASSFVGDEQYF.

This clonotype has only a few counts. The genes are TRBV10-3 and TRBJ2-7; the match to TRBD1 covers 11 bases. CDR1 and CDR2 (germline): ENHRY, SYGVKD. The CDR3 runs to 15 residues. Trimming removed 5 bases from V and 5 bases from J; junction bases left unmatched: 8. Here the CDR3 reads CAISTGTGGLNEQYF. Written as DNA, the CDR3 is TGTGCCATCAGTACCGGGACAGGGGGTCTGAACGAGCAGTACTTC.

The gene calls are TRBV3-1 and TRBJ2-5; D possibly corresponds to TRBD1 (6 bases). The germline V gene has CDR1 LGHDT and CDR2 YNNKEL (reference sequence). V lost 0 bases to trimming and J lost 0 bases, with 11 bases between them. The CDR3 has 16 amino acids. CDR3 region: CASSQEGRTDQETQYF. The CDR3 DNA follows: TGTGCCAGCAGCCAAGAGGGAAGGACAGACCAAGAGACCCAGTACTTC.

The table lists this clonotype with a few counts. The chain couples TRBV6-1 to TRBJ2-1, with 7 bases lining up with TRBD2. This CDR3 is 15 amino acids long. Germline CDR1 and CDR2: MNHNS and SASEGT. The V and J ends lost 5 bases and 6 bases, in that order; junction bases with no gene match: 10. In DNA form, the CDR3 reads TGTGCCAGCAGTCTGTCTGAAGCGGGGTTCAATGAGCAGTTCTTC. Amino acids: CASSLSEAGFNEQFF.

The chain is built from TRBV20-1 and TRBJ2-7, with D maybe TRBD2 (6 bases). CDR1 is DFQATT and CDR2 is SNEGSKA in the germline V gene (reference sequence). This CDR3 has 14 residues. The V gene lost 3 bases and the J gene lost 0 bases, with 12 bases spanning the gap. The CDR3 region is CSASHLAVSYEQYF. The CDR3 region has the DNA TGCAGTGCTAGCCACTTAGCGGTCTCCTACGAGCAGTACTTC.

V is TRBV11-1 and J is TRBJ2-7; possibly TRBD1 for D (5 bases). This CDR3 contains 12 residues. The germline V gene encodes CDR1 SGHAT and CDR2 FQDESV (reference sequence). Trimming removed 8 bases at V and 7 bases at J, with 15 bases between. CDR3 coding DNA: TGTGCCAGCGGGCAGGGTGCTTGGGAGCAGTACTTC. Translating it yields CASGQGAWEQYF.

This chain connects TRBV10-3 to TRBJ2-7; 12 nucleotides match TRBD1. Looked up from germline, CDR1 is ENHRY and CDR2 is SYGVKD. With 3 bases clipped from V and 3 bases from J, the junction kept 6 bases outside the gene matches. The CDR3 consists of 16 residues. As DNA, the CDR3 is TGTGCCATCAGTGACTTGGGACAGGGGGCAGTCTACGAGCAGTACTTC. Protein product: CAISDLGQGAVYEQYF.

This clonotype appeared once. J is TRBJ2-7 and V is TRBV30; possibly TRBD2 for D (6 bases). The CDR3 covers 12 residues. Germline V gives CDR1 GTSNPN, CDR2 SVGIG (reference sequence). V lost 0 bases to trimming and J lost 5 bases, with 8 bases between them. The CDR3 DNA is TGTGCCTGGAGTGTGGCGGGGCACGAGCAGTACTTC. As protein: CAWSVAGHEQYF.

The genes are TRBV29-1 and TRBJ1-2; 7 nucleotides line up with TRBD1. The ends lost 0 bases at V and 4 bases at J; junction bases unmatched: 8. The CDR3 totals 15 residues. Germline CDR1 SQVTM, CDR2 ANQGSEA. The CDR3 spells CSVEDQTGRIYGYTF. CDR3 coding DNA: TGCAGCGTTGAAGATCAGACAGGGCGGATCTATGGCTACACCTTC.

The CDR3 DNA is TGTGCCAGCAGCCCCCGTAAACTAGCGGGGGCTGACAATGAGCAGTTCTTC. It specifies CASSPRKLAGADNEQFF. The chain couples TRBV4-2 to TRBJ2-1; 11 bases align to TRBD2. Germline loops: CDR1 LGHNA, CDR2 YNFKEQ. V trimming: 4 bases; J trimming: 5 bases; junction bases outside the gene matches: 10. The CDR3 covers 17 residues.

This clonotype was observed a few times. The V call is TRBV20-1, the J call TRBJ1-5, with D perhaps matching TRBD1 (5 bases). V dropped 6 bases and J dropped 9 bases, with 24 bases sitting between them. Germline loops: CDR1 DFQATT, CDR2 SNEGSKA (reference sequence). The CDR3 length is 15 residues. CDR3 in amino acids: CSAPSHGGGLLPQHF. The CDR3 DNA sequence: TGCAGTGCACCATCCCATGGGGGGGGACTTCTGCCCCAGCATTTT.